One sample yielded the 28 T cell receptor beta chains listed below, sequenced in a study of neurological immune-mediated disorders. From the 5' RACE reads, TCRdb called clonotypes with MiXCR, one entry per CDR3 protein. The data hold 80,000 to 100,000 distinct CDR3 sequences, with approximately 4% observed a single time. Sequenced: PBMCs. These receptors all come from a woman in her forties or fifties with multiple sclerosis.

This clonotype occurred many times. The rearrangement joins TRBV6-5 to TRBJ2-1, with D tentatively TRBD1 or TRBD2 (5 bases each). Trimming cost V 7 bases and J 5 bases, with 15 bases left between them. Germline lookup yields CDR1 MNHEY and CDR2 SVGAGI. The length of the CDR3 is 14 residues. In nucleotides, the CDR3 is TGTGCCAGCACGTCCCGGGGCCTGAACAATGAGCAGTTCTTC. Translating gives CASTSRGLNNEQFF.

In this sample, this clonotype turned up many times. The chain is built from TRBV20-1 and TRBJ2-1; a possible D gene is TRBD2 (5 bases). From germline, CDR1 is DFQATT and CDR2 SNEGSKA (reference sequence). Trimming left V 1 base short and J 3 bases short, with 10 bases between. The CDR3 is 14 residues long. CDR3 protein: CSARGGGSYNEQFF. CDR3 DNA sequence: TGCAGTGCTAGAGGAGGTGGGAGCTACAATGAGCAGTTCTTC.

In this sample, this clonotype turned up many times. The chain carries TRBV6-2 or TRBV6-3 and TRBJ2-2, with TRBD1 matching 7 bases. This CDR3 region has 20 residues. The V gene end was trimmed by 3 bases and the J gene end by 5 bases; junction bases not matched to a gene: 21. Germline V gives CDR1 MNHEY, CDR2 SVGEGT. The CDR3 DNA reads as TGTGCCAGCAGTTATCTCTCGACCAACCCAGGACAGGCATTGACCGGGGAGCTGTTTTTT. This sequence encodes CASSYLSTNPGQALTGELFF.

This clonotype was picked up many times. V and J are TRBV6-2 or TRBV6-3 and TRBJ2-1, with D possibly TRBD2 on 7 matching bases. Germline values: CDR1 MNHEY, CDR2 SVGEGT. The CDR3 sequence is 14 residues long. Trimming took 5 bases from V and 5 from J, leaving 13 bases between them. Here the CDR3 DNA reads TGTGCCAGCAGTCCCTTCGGGGGGCACAATGAGCAGTTCTTC. Amino acid sequence: CASSPFGGHNEQFF.

This clonotype has a handful of counts. The J gene is TRBJ2-1, the V gene TRBV5-1, with D tentatively TRBD1 (5 bases). V lost 0 bases and J 9 bases, leaving 16 bases between the germline ends. This CDR3 has 15 residues. CDR1 and CDR2 from the germline V gene are SGHRS and YFSETQ. In DNA, the CDR3 is TGCGCCAGCAGCTTGGAAGGTATTCCTCAGGGTGAGCAGTTCTTC. It yields the protein CASSLEGIPQGEQFF.

In its sample, this clonotype was seen many times. The V and J genes are TRBV2 and TRBJ2-1, with 9 bases identical to TRBD2. Germline assignment: CDR1 SNHLY and CDR2 FYNNEI. V shed 8 bases, J shed 7 bases, and the junction held 9 bases outside the gene matches. The CDR3 has 14 residues. The CDR3 loop reads CASRRGGASNEQFF. The CDR3 nucleotides read TGTGCCAGCCGGCGGGGGGGCGCTTCAAATGAGCAGTTCTTC.

This clonotype was counted a few times. The chain is built from TRBV12-3 or TRBV12-4 and TRBJ2-2; a weak D match, TRBD1 (6 bases). This CDR3 comprises 15 residues. The V gene lost 6 bases and the J gene lost 5 bases, with 16 bases spanning the gap. DNA for the CDR3: TGTGCCAGCAGACCCAGGGGAGACGGGACCGGGGAGCTGTTTTTT. It specifies CASRPRGDGTGELFF.

This clonotype was seen many times. The V and J genes are TRBV7-6 and TRBJ1-5, with D hard to call. Trimming removed 2 bases from V and 3 bases from J, with 11 bases in between. Germline-derived CDR1 and CDR2 are SGHVS and FNYEAQ. There are 15 residues in the CDR3. This CDR3 is CASSLSVLINQPQHF. CDR3 coding DNA: TGTGCCAGCAGCTTATCAGTTCTCATCAATCAGCCCCAGCATTTT.

This clonotype was seen more than once but under ten times. The chain uses TRBV5-1 and TRBJ2-1; 7 nucleotides align to TRBD1. This CDR3 is built from 15 residues. In germline, CDR1 is SGHRS, CDR2 YFSETQ. After removal of 4 bases from V and 0 bases from J, the junction contained 4 bases not matched to a gene. CDR3: CASSPGTDSYNEQFF. CDR3 coding DNA: TGCGCCAGCAGCCCCGGGACAGACTCCTACAATGAGCAGTTCTTC.

This clonotype came up many times. This chain links TRBV6-6 with TRBJ1-3; unclear D gene. Trimming stripped 2 bases from V and 5 bases from J, with 7 bases between. The germline gives CDR1 MNHNY, CDR2 SVGAGI (reference sequence). The CDR3 has 13 amino acids. The chain's CDR3 is CASSYGTRNTIYF. In DNA, the CDR3 is TGTGCCAGCAGTTACGGCACCCGAAACACCATATATTTT.

This clonotype was picked up many times. V and J are TRBV7-9 and TRBJ1-4; tentative D call: TRBD1 (6 bases). Germline V CDR1 and CDR2: SEHNR, FQNEAQ (reference sequence). The length of the CDR3 is 14 residues. Trimming shortened V by 5 bases and J by 5 bases, and 12 bases separated the two germline ends. The CDR3 loop is CASSIGGGNEKLFF. In nucleotides, the CDR3 is TGTGCCAGCAGCATTGGGGGCGGGAATGAAAAACTGTTTTTT.

This clonotype was observed at least ten times. This sequence joins TRBV5-1 and TRBJ2-5; 7 nucleotides line up with TRBD2. V shed 4 bases, J shed 1 base, and the junction held 7 bases outside the gene matches. Per germline, CDR1 SGHRS and CDR2 YFSETQ. This CDR3 is 15 amino acids long. CDR3 bases: TGCGCCAGCAGCCCAGCGGGGTCCCCCCAAGAGACCCAGTACTTC. Its protein product is CASSPAGSPQETQYF.

This clonotype was seen many times. The gene calls are TRBV28 and TRBJ1-5; D perhaps matches TRBD1 (5 bases). Germline CDR1 and CDR2: MDHEN and SYDVKM. Trimming removed 4 bases from V and 5 bases from J, with 6 bases in between. This CDR3 is built from 12 residues. The CDR3 loop reads CASSSTDQPQHF. The CDR3 DNA is TGTGCCAGCAGTTCGACAGATCAGCCCCAGCATTTT.

This sequence joins TRBV6-2 or TRBV6-3 and TRBJ2-1; no clear D gene. The germline CDR1 and CDR2 sequences are MNHEY and SVGEGT. The germline V and J ends were trimmed by 2 bases and 7 bases, with 12 bases remaining between them. The CDR3 consists of 14 residues. The CDR3 loop is CASSYGSRRNEQFF. CDR3 sequence (DNA): TGTGCCAGCAGTTACGGGTCTCGCAGGAATGAGCAGTTCTTC.

This clonotype was seen many times. This sequence joins TRBV7-2 and TRBJ2-3, with TRBD2 identical over 11 bases. Trimming removed 3 bases from V and 9 bases from J; junction bases left unmatched: 8. This CDR3 is built from 15 residues. Germline V CDR1 and CDR2: SGHTA, FQGNSA. This CDR3 is CASSLTGTSGETQYF. Written as DNA, the CDR3 is TGTGCCAGCAGCTTGACCGGGACTAGCGGAGAAACGCAGTATTTT.

This clonotype was detected many times. The V gene is TRBV7-9, the J gene TRBJ2-2; 10 bases agree with TRBD2. The CDR3 contains 14 residues. V was clipped by 4 bases and J by 4 bases; unmatched bases: 0. The germline V gene encodes CDR1 SEHNR and CDR2 FQNEAQ (reference sequence). CDR3 in DNA: TGTGCCAGCAGCTCTAGCGGGGGCACCGGGGAGCTGTTTTTT. This translates into CASSSSGGTGELFF. The full variable domain, its missing parts supplied by reference TRBV7-9 and TRBJ2-2, is DTGVSQNPRHKITKRGQNVTFRCDPISEHNRLYWYRQTLGQGPEFLTYFQNEAQLEKSRLLSDRFSAERPKGSFSTLEIQRTEQGDSAMYLCASSSSGGTGELFFGEGSRLTVL.

This clonotype was counted many times. The genes are TRBV7-2 and TRBJ2-3, with D perhaps TRBD2 (7 bases). V was trimmed by 4 bases and J by 5 bases, leaving 13 bases between them. CDR3 length: 14 residues. In germline, CDR1 is SGHTA, CDR2 FQGNSA. CDR3 protein: CASSWGGGGDTQYF. The CDR3 DNA sequence: TGTGCCAGCAGCTGGGGGGGGGGCGGAGATACGCAGTATTTT.

This clonotype was observed many times. V and J are TRBV20-1 and TRBJ2-4; D gene uncertain. Germline loops: CDR1 DFQATT, CDR2 SNEGSKA (reference sequence). The length of the CDR3 is 13 residues. The ends were cut back, 5 bases at V and 1 base at J, with 9 bases in the middle. The CDR3, as DNA: TGCAGTGCTGGGCGGTCGGCCAAAAACATTCAGTACTTC. It translates to CSAGRSAKNIQYF.

In this sample, this clonotype turned up many times. The chain recombines TRBV7-9 with TRBJ2-7, with D perhaps TRBD1 or TRBD2 (5 bases each). Deletions cut 2 bases from V and 1 base from J, with 12 bases between. Germline values: CDR1 SEHNR, CDR2 FQNEAQ (reference sequence). The CDR3 has 15 amino acids. The CDR3 sequence is CASSLRDGDSYEQYF. The CDR3 DNA reads as TGTGCCAGCAGCTTAAGGGACGGGGATTCCTACGAGCAGTACTTC. The full variable domain, in which reference TRBV7-9 and TRBJ2-7 provide the parts outside the CDR3, is DTGVSQNPRHKITKRGQNVTFRCDPISEHNRLYWYRQTLGQGPEFLTYFQNEAQLEKSRLLSDRFSAERPKGSFSTLEIQRTEQGDSAMYLCASSLRDGDSYEQYFGPGTRLTVT.

This clonotype was detected many times. This chain connects TRBV6-4 to TRBJ2-1; TRBD1 matches at 7 bases. Germline CDR1 and CDR2: MRHNA and SNTAGT. J was trimmed by 3 bases and V by 4 bases; bases with no gene match: 3. The CDR3 spans 14 residues. In DNA form, the CDR3 reads TGTGCCAGCAGTGTATGGACAGGCTACAATGAGCAGTTCTTC. As protein: CASSVWTGYNEQFF.

This clonotype was counted at least ten times. The chain links TRBV12-3 or TRBV12-4 to TRBJ2-7; no definite D call. With 3 bases removed from V and 0 bases from J, the gap between germline ends came to 12 bases. The CDR3 consists of 15 residues. The CDR3 reads CASSFTGLSSYEQYF. The CDR3, as DNA: TGTGCCAGCAGTTTTACCGGGCTAAGCTCCTACGAGCAGTACTTC.

This clonotype has ten or more counts. The chain is built from TRBV20-1 and TRBJ2-7; D is possibly TRBD2 (5 bases). CDR3 length: 15 residues. With 6 bases removed from V and 6 bases from J, the gap between germline ends came to 24 bases. Germline V gene sequence: CDR1 DFQATT, CDR2 SNEGSKA (reference sequence). CDR3 protein: CSARRGQTHPAEQYF. As DNA, the CDR3 is TGCAGTGCCCGCCGGGGTCAGACCCACCCCGCCGAGCAGTACTTC.

This clonotype has at least ten counts. The chain couples TRBV20-1 to TRBJ1-5; TRBD1 agrees at 10 bases. J lost 3 bases, V lost 6 bases, and 8 bases had no gene match. Germline V gene lookup returns CDR1 DFQATT and CDR2 SNEGSKA (reference sequence). CDR3 length: 15 amino acids. CDR3 region: CSATAGQGNNQPQHF. In nucleotides, the CDR3 is TGCAGTGCCACGGCGGGACAGGGGAACAATCAGCCCCAGCATTTT.

This clonotype was detected many times. The chain joins TRBV20-1 to TRBJ2-7; TRBD1 matches 7 bases. V trimming: 0 bases; J trimming: 0 bases; junction bases outside the gene matches: 14. The germline V gene has CDR1 DFQATT and CDR2 SNEGSKA (reference sequence). The CDR3 loop spans 18 amino acids. The CDR3 loop is CSARDSTQLGTASYEQYF. CDR3 nucleotide sequence: TGCAGTGCTAGAGATTCAACACAGCTCGGGACAGCCTCCTACGAGCAGTACTTC.

In this sample, this clonotype turned up many times. The V and J genes are TRBV20-1 and TRBJ2-7; TRBD1 matches 8 bases. The V gene's germline CDR1 is DFQATT and CDR2 SNEGSKA (reference sequence). V lost 7 bases to trimming and J lost 3 bases; unmatched junction nucleotides: 5. The CDR3 spans 12 residues. CDR3 in amino acids: CSVDGQGYEQYF. For the CDR3, the DNA is TGCAGTGTGGATGGACAGGGCTACGAGCAGTACTTC.

This clonotype was found many times. This chain connects TRBV5-5 to TRBJ1-3; D ambiguous. CDR3 size: 16 residues. V lost 1 base to trimming and J lost 4 bases, with 15 bases between them. Germline V CDR1 and CDR2: SGHKS, YYEKEE (reference sequence). CDR3 protein: CASSLNFRVEGNTIYF. CDR3 bases: TGTGCCAGCAGCTTGAATTTCAGAGTGGAAGGAAACACCATATATTTT.

About this clonotype: Given a much more abundant clone one base away, this may be a read error. It is likely a read error, because the conserved phenylalanine at the end of the CDR3 is missing. The DNA of the CDR3 is TGTGCCAGCAGCCAGGACGGCATGAACACTGAAGCTTTCCTT. Its protein is CASSQDGMNTEAFL. This rearrangement joins TRBV7-2 to TRBJ1-1; D gene uncertain. The CDR3 length is 14 residues. The germline V and J ends were trimmed by 5 bases and 0 bases, with 10 bases remaining between them. Germline CDR1 and CDR2: SGHTA and FQGNSA.

This clonotype was observed at least ten times. The chain joins TRBV5-1 to TRBJ1-2, with 7 bases that match TRBD1. CDR1 is SGHRS and CDR2 is YFSETQ in the germline V gene. The CDR3 extends over 15 amino acids. Unmatched junction bases numbered 8, after V lost 3 bases and J lost 3 bases. The DNA for the CDR3 is TGCGCCAGCAGCTCTAGACAGGGAAGGGACTATGGCTACACCTTC. Residues: CASSSRQGRDYGYTF.